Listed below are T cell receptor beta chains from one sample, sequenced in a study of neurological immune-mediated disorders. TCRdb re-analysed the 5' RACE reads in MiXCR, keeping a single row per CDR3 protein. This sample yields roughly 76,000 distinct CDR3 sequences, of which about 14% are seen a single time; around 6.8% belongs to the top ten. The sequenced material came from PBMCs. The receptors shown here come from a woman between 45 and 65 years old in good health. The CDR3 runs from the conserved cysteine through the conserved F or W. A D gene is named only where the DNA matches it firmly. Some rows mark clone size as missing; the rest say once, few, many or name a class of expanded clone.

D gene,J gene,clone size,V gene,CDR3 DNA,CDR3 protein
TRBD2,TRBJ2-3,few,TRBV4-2,TGTGCCAGCAGCCGGATGATTCGGACTAGCGGGAGTTCCAAAAACTTCACAGATACGCAGTATTTT,CASSRMIRTSGSSKNFTDTQYF
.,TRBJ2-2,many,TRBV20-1,TGCAGTGCTGGGCGGGGCAGCACCGGGGAGCTGTTTTTT,CSAGRGSTGELFF
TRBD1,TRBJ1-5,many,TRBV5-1,TGCGCCAGCAGCTCTCAAGGGGGCCCCATGGAGCCCCAGCATTTT,CASSSQGGPMEPQHF
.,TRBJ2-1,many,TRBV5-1,TGCGCCAGCACCGCGGACGGAACCTTAAGCGATGAGCAGTTCTTC,CASTADGTLSDEQFF
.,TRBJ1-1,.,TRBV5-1,TGCGCCAGCAGCTTGGATGGGGGGGCGACTGAAGCTTTCTTT,CASSLDGGATEAFF
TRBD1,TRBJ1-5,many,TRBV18,TGTGCCAGCTCCCCAGGACAGGGTGGCCAGCCCCAGCATTTT,CASSPGQGGQPQHF
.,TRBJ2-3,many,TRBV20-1,TGCAGTGCTAACCGGGAGACAGATACGCAGTATTTT,CSANRETDTQYF
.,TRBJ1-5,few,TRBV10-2,TGCGCCAGCAGTGAGCCCGGACGGATCAATCAGCCCCAGCATTTT,CASSEPGRINQPQHF
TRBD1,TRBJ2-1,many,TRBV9,TGTGCCAGCAGCCCCAGTCCCGGGACAGTTTATGAGCAGTTCTTC,CASSPSPGTVYEQFF
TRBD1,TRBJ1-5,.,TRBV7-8,TGTGCCAGCAGCTCAGCCGGGACAGGGGGCTTTGGTAGCAATCAGCCCCAGCATTTT,CASSSAGTGGFGSNQPQHF